One and the same sample provided the 6 T cell receptor beta chains below, sequenced in a study of blood T cell repertoires in COVID-19. The method was immunoSEQ multiplex PCR; TCRdb's version includes in-frame clones alone and lacks a portion of them. The profile shows roughly 120,000 clones, about four fifths of them singletons. What was sequenced was peripheral blood. These receptors were collected from a woman older than 75 with acute or convalescent COVID-19.

The gene calls are TRBV5-1 and TRBJ2-7, with D possibly matching TRBD1 (5 bases). Germline V gene data show CDR1 as SGHRS and CDR2 as YFSETQ. V was clipped by 6 bases and J by 6 bases, with 16 bases between them. The CDR3 runs 13 residues. Written as DNA, the CDR3 is TGCGCCAGCAAACAGGTTGACCTGAGCGAGCAGTACTTC. It is translated as CASKQVDLSEQYF.

This chain uses TRBV7-8 with TRBJ2-7; 11 positions agree with TRBD1. Trimming cost V 5 bases and J 4 bases; bases outside gene matches: 4. The CDR3 contains 14 residues. Germline CDR1 reads SGHVS; CDR2 reads FQNEAQ. The CDR3 protein is CASSVRDRGYEQYF. The DNA of the CDR3 is TGTGCCAGCAGCGTCCGGGACAGGGGGTACGAGCAGTACTTC. Looking up the rest from reference TRBV7-8 and TRBJ2-7 gives the full variable domain: GAGVSQSPRYKVAKRGQDVALRCDPISGHVSLFWYQQALGQGPEFLTYFQNEAQLDKSGLPSDRFFAERPEGSVSTLKIQRTQQEDSAVYLCASSVRDRGYEQYFGPGTRLTVT.

The chain carries TRBV11-2 and TRBJ2-7, with 12 bases matching TRBD2. V lost 5 bases and J lost 3; bases outside the gene matches: 8. Germline CDR1 SGHAT, CDR2 FQNNGV. The CDR3 has 16 amino acids. CDR3 DNA: TGTGCCAGCAGCCGAATCCAGGGACTAGCGGGCTACGAGCAGTACTTC. This sequence encodes CASSRIQGLAGYEQYF.

The CDR3 sequence is CASSFTSLNEQFF. The CDR3 DNA follows: TGTGCCAGCAGCTTTACATCCCTCAATGAGCAGTTCTTC. This sequence joins TRBV7-2 and TRBJ2-1; D is undetermined. The ends were cut back, 3 bases at V and 6 bases at J, with 9 bases in the middle. The V gene's germline CDR1 is SGHTA and CDR2 FQGNSA. The CDR3 has 13 amino acids.

Written as DNA, the CDR3 is TGTGCCAGCAGCTTCCTAGCGACGACAGATACGCAGTATTTT. It encodes CASSFLATTDTQYF. The chain has TRBV3-1 (or the pseudogene TRBV3-2) and TRBJ2-3, with a tentative D call TRBD2 (6 bases). The CDR3 runs to 14 residues. Germline CDR1 reads LGHDT; CDR2 reads YNNKEL (reference sequence). Trimming left V 5 bases short and J 3 bases short, with 12 bases between.

This chain connects TRBV10-3 to TRBJ1-2; D ambiguous. V lost 3 bases and J lost 3, with 11 bases in between. The CDR3 totals 14 residues. Germline-derived CDR1 and CDR2 are ENHRY and SYGVKD. This CDR3 reads CAISDPTRDYGYTF. In DNA, the CDR3 is TGTGCCATCAGTGACCCGACTCGTGACTATGGCTACACCTTC.